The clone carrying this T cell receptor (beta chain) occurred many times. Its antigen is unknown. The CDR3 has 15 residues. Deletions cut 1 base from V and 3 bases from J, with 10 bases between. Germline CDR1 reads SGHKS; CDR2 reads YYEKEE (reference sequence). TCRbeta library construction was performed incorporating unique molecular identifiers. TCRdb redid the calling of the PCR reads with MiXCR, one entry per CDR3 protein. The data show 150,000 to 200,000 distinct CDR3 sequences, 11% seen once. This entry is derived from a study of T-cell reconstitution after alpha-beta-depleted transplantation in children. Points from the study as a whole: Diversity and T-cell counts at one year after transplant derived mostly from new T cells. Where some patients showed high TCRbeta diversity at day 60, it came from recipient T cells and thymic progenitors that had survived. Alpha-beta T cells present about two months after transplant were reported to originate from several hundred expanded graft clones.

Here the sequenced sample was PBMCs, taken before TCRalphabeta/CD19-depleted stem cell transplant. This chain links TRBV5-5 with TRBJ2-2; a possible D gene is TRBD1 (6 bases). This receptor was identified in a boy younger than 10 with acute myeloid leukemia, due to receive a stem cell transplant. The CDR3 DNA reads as TGTGCCAGCAGCTTGTTTGACAGGTACACCGGGGAGCTGTTTTTT. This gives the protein CASSLFDRYTGELFF.